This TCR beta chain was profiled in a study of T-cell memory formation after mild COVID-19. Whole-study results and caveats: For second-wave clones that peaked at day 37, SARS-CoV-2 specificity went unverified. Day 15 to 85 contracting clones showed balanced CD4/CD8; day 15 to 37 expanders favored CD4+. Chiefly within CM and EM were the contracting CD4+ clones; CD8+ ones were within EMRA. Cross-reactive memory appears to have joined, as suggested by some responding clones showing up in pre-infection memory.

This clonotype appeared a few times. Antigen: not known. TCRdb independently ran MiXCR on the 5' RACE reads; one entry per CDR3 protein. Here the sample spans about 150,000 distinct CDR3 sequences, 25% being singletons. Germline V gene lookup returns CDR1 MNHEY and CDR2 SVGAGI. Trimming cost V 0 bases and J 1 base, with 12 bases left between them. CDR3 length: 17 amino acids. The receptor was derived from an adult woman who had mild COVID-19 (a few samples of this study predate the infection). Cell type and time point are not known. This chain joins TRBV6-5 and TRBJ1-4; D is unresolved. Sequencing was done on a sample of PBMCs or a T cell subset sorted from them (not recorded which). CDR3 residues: CASSYSVTRETNEKLFF. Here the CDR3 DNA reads TGTGCCAGCAGTTACTCGGTAACGAGGGAAACTAATGAAAAACTGTTTTTT.